This is a list of T cell receptor beta chains from one sample in a study of cytomegalovirus exposure and HLA in healthy donors. The method was immunoSEQ multiplex PCR; TCRdb's version includes in-frame clones alone and lacks a portion of them. The sample includes some 120,000 clones, about 80% seen only once; the top ten take approximately 9.6%. The sample was PBMCs. These receptors were collected from a woman aged 50 to 60 in good health and CMV-seropositive. Each CDR3 is given with its conserved first and last residue. Each record gives: clone size, D gene, V gene, J gene, CDR3 protein, CDR3 DNA. A D gene is named only where the DNA matches it firmly. A row's size may be missing; if present it is once, few, many or a size class.

once	TRBD1	TRBV2	TRBJ2-7	CASSAREDRVYEQYF	TGTGCCAGCAGTGCTCGCGAGGACAGGGTCTACGAGCAGTACTTC
-	-	TRBV27	TRBJ2-1	CASSPASGQKKKSSSYNEQFF	TGTGCCAGCAGTCCTGCCTCGGGACAAAAGAAGAAATCGAGCTCCTACAATGAGCAGTTCTTC
-	-	TRBV5-1	TRBJ2-3	CASSPGSFTDTQYF	TGCGCCAGCAGCCCCGGGAGTTTCACAGATACGCAGTATTTT
once	TRBD1	TRBV11-3	TRBJ2-1	CASSYIRTGNDEQFF	TGTGCCAGCAGCTACATCCGGACAGGGAACGATGAGCAGTTCTTC
-	TRBD2	TRBV6-6	TRBJ2-1	CASSYSASGSNEQFF	TGTGCCAGCAGTTACAGCGCTAGCGGGAGTAATGAGCAGTTCTTC
-	-	TRBV11-3	TRBJ1-1	CASSRRQSYTEAFF	TGTGCCAGCAGCCGGAGACAGTCCTACACTGAAGCTTTCTTT
-	TRBD2	TRBV30	TRBJ2-5	CAWSSSGGETQYF	TGTGCCTGGAGTTCTAGCGGGGGGGAAACCCAGTACTTC
-	TRBD1	TRBV7-9	TRBJ1-2	CASSQGGSGGYTF	TGTGCCAGCAGCCAAGGGGGCAGCGGTGGCTACACCTTC
-	-	TRBV6-6	TRBJ2-1	CASSSMPRDKNEQFF	TGTGCCAGCAGTTCAATGCCCAGGGATAAGAATGAGCAGTTCTTC
once	TRBD1	TRBV27	TRBJ1-1	CASYRGQGTEAFF	TGTGCCAGTTACAGGGGGCAAGGCACTGAAGCTTTCTTT
-	-	TRBV4-1	TRBJ2-1	CASSQDNSYSYNEQFF	TGCGCCAGCAGCCAAGATAACAGCTATTCCTACAATGAGCAGTTCTTC
-	TRBD2	TRBV7-9	TRBJ2-5	CASSLRASGRTVGEQYF	TGTGCCAGCAGCTTAAGGGCTAGCGGGAGAACCGTGGGGGAGCAGTACTTC
many	-	TRBV4-2	TRBJ1-1	CASSQDRALNTEAFF	TGTGCCAGCAGCCAGGACAGAGCGCTGAACACTGAAGCTTTCTTT
-	-	TRBV6-6	TRBJ2-2	CASSYSGTPTGELFF	TGTGCCAGCAGTTACTCGGGCACGCCGACCGGGGAGCTGTTTTTT
-	-	TRBV6-5	TRBJ1-5	CASLSNQPQHF	TGTGCCAGCCTCAGCAATCAGCCCCAGCATTTT
few	TRBD1	TRBV5-4	TRBJ1-1	CASSRQGAEAFF	TGTGCCAGCAGCCGACAGGGCGCTGAAGCTTTCTTT
-	-	TRBV19	TRBJ1-5	CASSSWSGYSNQPQHF	TGTGCCAGTAGTAGCTGGTCAGGGTATAGCAATCAGCCCCAGCATTTT
-	-	TRBV7-2	TRBJ1-1	CASRRGTLNTEAFF	TGTGCCAGCAGACGCGGGACTTTGAACACTGAAGCTTTCTTT
-	-	TRBV7-2	TRBJ2-7	CASSLRDSHEQYF	TGTGCCAGCAGCTTACGTGATAGCCACGAGCAGTACTTC
-	-	TRBV5-1	TRBJ1-1	CASSLVAADREAFF	TGCGCCAGCAGCTTGGTTGCGGCAGATCGTGAAGCTTTCTTT
-	TRBD1	TRBV6-1	TRBJ2-3	CASSEGAGGRTDTQYF	TGTGCCAGCAGTGAAGGGGCAGGGGGTCGAACAGATACGCAGTATTTT
-	TRBD2	TRBV5-1	TRBJ2-7	CASSSFGTSGSYEQYF	TGCGCCAGCAGCTCGTTTGGGACTAGCGGGAGTTACGAGCAGTACTTC